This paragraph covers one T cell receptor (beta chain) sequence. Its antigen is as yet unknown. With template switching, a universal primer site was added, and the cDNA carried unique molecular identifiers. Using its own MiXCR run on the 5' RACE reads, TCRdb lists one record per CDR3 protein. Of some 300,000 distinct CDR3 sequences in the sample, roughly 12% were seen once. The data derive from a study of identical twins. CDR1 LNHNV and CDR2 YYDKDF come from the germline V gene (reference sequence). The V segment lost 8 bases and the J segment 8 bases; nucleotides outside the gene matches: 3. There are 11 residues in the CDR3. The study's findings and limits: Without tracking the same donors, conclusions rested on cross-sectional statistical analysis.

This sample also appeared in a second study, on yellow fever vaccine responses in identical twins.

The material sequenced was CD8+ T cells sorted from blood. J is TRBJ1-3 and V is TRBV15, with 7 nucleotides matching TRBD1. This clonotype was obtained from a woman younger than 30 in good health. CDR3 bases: TGTGCCACCGCACAGGGGCACACCATATATTTT. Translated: CATAQGHTIYF. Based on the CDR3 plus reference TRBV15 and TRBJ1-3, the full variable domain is DAMVIQNPRYQVTQFGKPVTLSCSQTLNHNVMYWYQQKSSQAPKLLFHYYDKDFNNEADTPDNFQSRRPNTSFCFLDIRSPGLGDTAMYLCATAQGHTIYFGEGSWLTVV.